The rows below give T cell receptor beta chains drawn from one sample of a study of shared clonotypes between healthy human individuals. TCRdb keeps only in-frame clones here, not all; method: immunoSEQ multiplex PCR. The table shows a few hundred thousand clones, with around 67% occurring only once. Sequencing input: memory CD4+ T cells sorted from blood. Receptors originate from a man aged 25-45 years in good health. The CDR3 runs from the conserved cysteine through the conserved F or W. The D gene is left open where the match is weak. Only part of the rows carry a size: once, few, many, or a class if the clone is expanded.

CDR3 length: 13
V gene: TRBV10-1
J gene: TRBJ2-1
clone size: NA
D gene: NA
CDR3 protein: CASSEIALTEQFF
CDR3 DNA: TGCGCCAGCAGTGAAATAGCCCTTACTGAGCAGTTCTTC

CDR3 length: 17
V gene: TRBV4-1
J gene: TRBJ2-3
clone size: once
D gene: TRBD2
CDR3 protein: CASSLRPGLADTDTQYF
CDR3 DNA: TGCGCCAGCAGCCTCAGACCCGGACTAGCGGACACAGATACGCAGTATTTT

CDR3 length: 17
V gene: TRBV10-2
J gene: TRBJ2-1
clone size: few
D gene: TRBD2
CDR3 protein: CASSETRAGDSYNEQFF
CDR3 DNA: TGCGCCAGCAGTGAGACCCGAGCGGGAGACTCCTACAATGAGCAGTTCTTC

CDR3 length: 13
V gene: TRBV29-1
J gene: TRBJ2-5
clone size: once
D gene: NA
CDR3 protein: CTTEETDQETQYF
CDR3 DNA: TGCACCACCGAGGAGACGGACCAAGAGACCCAGTACTTC

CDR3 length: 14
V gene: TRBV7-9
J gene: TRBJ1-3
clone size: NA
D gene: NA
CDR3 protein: CASSSTSSGNTIYF
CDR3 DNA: TGTGCCAGCAGCTCCACTTCTTCTGGAAACACCATATATTTT

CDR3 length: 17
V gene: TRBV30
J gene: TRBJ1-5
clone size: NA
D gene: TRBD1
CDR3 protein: CAWSKRVGTGSNQPQHF
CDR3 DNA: TGTGCCTGGAGTAAAAGGGTCGGGACAGGGAGCAATCAGCCCCAGCATTTT

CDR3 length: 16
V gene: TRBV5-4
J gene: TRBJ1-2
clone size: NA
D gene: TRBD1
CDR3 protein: CASSSDRGRTNYGYTF
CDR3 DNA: TGTGCCAGCAGCTCGGACAGGGGCCGGACTAACTATGGCTACACCTTC

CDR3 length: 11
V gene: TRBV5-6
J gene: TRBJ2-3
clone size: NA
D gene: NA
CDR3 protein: CASSLVDTQYF
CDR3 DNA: TGTGCCAGCAGCTTGGTGGATACGCAGTATTTT

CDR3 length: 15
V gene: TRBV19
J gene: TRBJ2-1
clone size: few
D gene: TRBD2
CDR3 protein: CASSRPSGSYNEQFF
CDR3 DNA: TGTGCCAGTAGTAGGCCTAGCGGCTCCTACAATGAGCAGTTCTTC

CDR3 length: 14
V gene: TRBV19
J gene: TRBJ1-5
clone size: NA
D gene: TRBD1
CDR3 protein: CASRSGGPNQPQHF
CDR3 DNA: TGTGCCAGTAGATCAGGGGGCCCTAATCAGCCCCAGCATTTT

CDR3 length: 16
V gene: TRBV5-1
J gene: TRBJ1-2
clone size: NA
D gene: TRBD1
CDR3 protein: CASSLAPRQGNYGYTF
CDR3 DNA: TGCGCCAGCAGCTTGGCCCCTCGACAGGGGAACTATGGCTACACCTTC

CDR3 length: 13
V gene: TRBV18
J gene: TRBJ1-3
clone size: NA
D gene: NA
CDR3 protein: CASSPGPGNTIYF
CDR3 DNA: TGTGCCAGCTCACCAGGGCCCGGAAACACCATATATTTT

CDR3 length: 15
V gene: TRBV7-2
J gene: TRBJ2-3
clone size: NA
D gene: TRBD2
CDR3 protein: CASSFSGTARGTQYF
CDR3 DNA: TGTGCCAGCAGCTTCAGCGGGACTGCCCGAGGTACGCAGTATTTT

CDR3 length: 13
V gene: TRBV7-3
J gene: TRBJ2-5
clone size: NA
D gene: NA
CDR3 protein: CASSLGSGETQYF
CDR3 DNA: TGTGCCAGCAGCCTGGGGTCCGGGGAGACCCAGTACTTC

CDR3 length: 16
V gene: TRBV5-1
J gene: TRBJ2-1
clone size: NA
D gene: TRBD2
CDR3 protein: CASSPYGLAGGREQFF
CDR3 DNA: TGCGCCAGCAGCCCGTACGGACTAGCGGGAGGTCGGGAGCAGTTCTTC

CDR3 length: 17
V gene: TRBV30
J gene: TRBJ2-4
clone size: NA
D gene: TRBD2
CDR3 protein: CAWSNRGLGIRKNIQYF
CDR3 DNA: TGTGCCTGGAGTAACCGGGGACTAGGTATTCGTAAAAACATTCAGTACTTC

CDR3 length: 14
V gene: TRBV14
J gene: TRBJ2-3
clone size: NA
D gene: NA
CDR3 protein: CASSQDPSRDTQYF
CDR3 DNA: TGTGCCAGCAGCCAAGATCCGTCGAGGGATACGCAGTATTTT

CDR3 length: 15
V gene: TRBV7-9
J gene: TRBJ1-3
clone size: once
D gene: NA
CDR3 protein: CASRQIGGSGNTIYF
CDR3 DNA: TGTGCCAGCAGGCAAATCGGGGGCTCTGGAAACACCATATATTTT

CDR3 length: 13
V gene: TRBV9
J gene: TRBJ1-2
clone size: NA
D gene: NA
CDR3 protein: CASSSPPNYGYTF
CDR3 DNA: TGTGCCAGCAGCTCCCCCCCGAACTATGGCTACACCTTC

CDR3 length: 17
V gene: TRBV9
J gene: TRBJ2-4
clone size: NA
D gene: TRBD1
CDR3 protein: CASSREGTGGSKNIQYF
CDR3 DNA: TGTGCCAGCAGCAGAGAAGGGACAGGGGGATCCAAAAACATTCAGTACTTC

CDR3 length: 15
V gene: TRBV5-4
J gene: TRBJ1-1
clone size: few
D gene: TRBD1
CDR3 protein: CASSLTGGRNTEAFF
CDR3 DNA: TGTGCCAGCAGCCTCACAGGGGGGAGGAACACTGAAGCTTTCTTT

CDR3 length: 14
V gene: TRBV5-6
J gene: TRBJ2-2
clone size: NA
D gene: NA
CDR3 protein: CASSLQEMTGELFF
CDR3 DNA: TGTGCCAGCAGCTTGCAGGAAATGACCGGGGAGCTGTTTTTT

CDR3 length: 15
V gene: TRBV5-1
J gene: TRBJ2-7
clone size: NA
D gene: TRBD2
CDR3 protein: CASSLVASGVYEQYF
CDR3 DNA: TGCGCCAGCAGCTTGGTGGCTAGCGGAGTCTACGAGCAGTACTTC

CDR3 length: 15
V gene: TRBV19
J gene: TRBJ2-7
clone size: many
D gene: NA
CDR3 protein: CASSLIAGQSYEQYF
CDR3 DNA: TGTGCCAGTAGCCTAATCGCGGGACAGTCCTACGAGCAGTACTTC

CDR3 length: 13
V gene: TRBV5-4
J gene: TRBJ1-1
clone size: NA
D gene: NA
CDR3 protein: CASSFGGETEAFF
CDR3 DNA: TGTGCCAGCAGCTTCGGGGGTGAGACTGAAGCTTTCTTT

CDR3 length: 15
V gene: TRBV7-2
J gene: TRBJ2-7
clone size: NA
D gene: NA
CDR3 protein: CASSDPGWIPCEQYF
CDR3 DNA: TGTGCCAGCAGCGATCCAGGGTGGATTCCGTGCGAGCAGTACTTC

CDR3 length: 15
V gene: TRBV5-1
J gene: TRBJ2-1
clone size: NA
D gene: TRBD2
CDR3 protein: CASSLLLAGGGEQFF
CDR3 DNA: TGCGCCAGCAGCTTGTTGCTGGCGGGAGGTGGTGAGCAGTTCTTC

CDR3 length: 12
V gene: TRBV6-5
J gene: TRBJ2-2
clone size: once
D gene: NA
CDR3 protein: CASSYRAGELFF
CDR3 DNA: TGTGCCAGCAGCTATAGGGCCGGGGAGCTGTTTTTT

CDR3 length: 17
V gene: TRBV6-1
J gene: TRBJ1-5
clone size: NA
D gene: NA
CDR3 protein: CASSGVRGVGADQPQHF
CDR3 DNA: TGTGCCAGCAGTGGTGTCCGGGGGGTAGGGGCGGATCAGCCCCAGCATTTT

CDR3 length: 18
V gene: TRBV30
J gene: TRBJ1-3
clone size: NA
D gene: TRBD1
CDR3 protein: CAWSVRLDRGHSGNTIYF
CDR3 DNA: TGTGCCTGGAGTGTACGATTGGACAGGGGGCATTCTGGAAACACCATATATTTT

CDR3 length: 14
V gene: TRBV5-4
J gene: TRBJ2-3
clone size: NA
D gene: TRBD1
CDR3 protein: CASSARDRADTQYF
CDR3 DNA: TGTGCCAGCAGCGCCCGGGACAGGGCAGATACGCAGTATTTT

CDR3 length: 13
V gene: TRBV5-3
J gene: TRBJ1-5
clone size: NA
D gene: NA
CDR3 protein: CAASEARSEPQHF
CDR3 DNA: TGTGCCGCCTCGGAGGCTAGATCAGAGCCCCAGCATTTT

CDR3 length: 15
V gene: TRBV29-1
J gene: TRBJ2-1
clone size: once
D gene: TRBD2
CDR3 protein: CSVGTSGMSYNEQFF
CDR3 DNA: TGCAGCGTAGGGACTAGCGGGATGTCCTACAATGAGCAGTTCTTC

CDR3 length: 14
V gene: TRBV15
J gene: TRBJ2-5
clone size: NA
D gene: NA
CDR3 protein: CATSRGQEQETQYF
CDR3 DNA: TGTGCCACCAGCAGAGGGCAGGAACAAGAGACCCAGTACTTC

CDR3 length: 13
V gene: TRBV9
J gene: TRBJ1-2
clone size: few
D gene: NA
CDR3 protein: CASSVARGYGYTF
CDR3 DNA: TGTGCCAGCAGCGTAGCTCGGGGTTATGGCTACACCTTC

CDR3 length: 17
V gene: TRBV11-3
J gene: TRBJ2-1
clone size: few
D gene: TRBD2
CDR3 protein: CASSLGPPGTSFGEQFF
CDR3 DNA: TGTGCCAGCAGCTTAGGCCCCCCCGGGACTAGTTTTGGTGAGCAGTTCTTC

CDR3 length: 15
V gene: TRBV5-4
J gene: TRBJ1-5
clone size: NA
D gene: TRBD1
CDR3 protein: CASSLDRAVIQPQHF
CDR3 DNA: TGTGCCAGCAGCTTAGACAGGGCAGTTATTCAGCCCCAGCATTTT

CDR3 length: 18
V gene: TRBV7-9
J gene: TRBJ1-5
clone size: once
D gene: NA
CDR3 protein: CASSSTIGTGSGNQPQHF
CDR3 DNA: TGTGCCAGCAGCTCCACAATAGGTACAGGGTCAGGCAATCAGCCCCAGCATTTT

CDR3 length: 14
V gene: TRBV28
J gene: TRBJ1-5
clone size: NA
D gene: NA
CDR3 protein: CASSSSFFGQPQHF
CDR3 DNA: TGTGCCAGCAGTTCTTCTTTCTTCGGGCAGCCCCAGCATTTT

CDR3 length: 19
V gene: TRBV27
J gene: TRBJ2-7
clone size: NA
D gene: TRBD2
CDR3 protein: CASSTLPGLAGGHSYEQYF
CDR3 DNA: TGTGCCAGCAGCACACTACCGGGACTAGCGGGAGGACACTCCTACGAGCAGTACTTC

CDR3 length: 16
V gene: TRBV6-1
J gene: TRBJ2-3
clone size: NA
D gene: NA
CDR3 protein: CASSEFLAAATDTQYF
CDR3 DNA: TGTGCCAGCAGTGAATTCTTAGCGGCGGCCACAGATACGCAGTATTTT

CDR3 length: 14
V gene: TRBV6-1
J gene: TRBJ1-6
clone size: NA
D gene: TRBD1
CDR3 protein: CATQGGHENSPLHF
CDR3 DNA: TGTGCCACCCAAGGGGGCCATGAGAATTCACCCCTCCACTTT

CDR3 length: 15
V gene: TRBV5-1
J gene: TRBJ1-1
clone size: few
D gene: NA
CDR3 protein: CASSGKGGRETEAFF
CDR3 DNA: TGCGCCAGCAGCGGGAAGGGGGGACGAGAAACTGAAGCTTTCTTT

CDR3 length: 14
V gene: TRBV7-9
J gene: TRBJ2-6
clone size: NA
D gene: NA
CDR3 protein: CASSLVGGANVLTF
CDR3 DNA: TGTGCCAGCAGCTTAGTAGGCGGGGCCAACGTCCTGACTTTC

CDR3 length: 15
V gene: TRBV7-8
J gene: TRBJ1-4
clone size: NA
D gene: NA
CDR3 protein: CASSLSGGLSEKLFF
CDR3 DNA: TGTGCCAGCAGCTTATCTGGGGGCTTGAGCGAAAAACTGTTTTTT